This TCR beta chain is from a study of T cell repertoires in cytomegalovirus infection. Study-wide background: Used in the study were CMV epitopes, some recently identified and HLA-C-restricted, others well-studied and HLA-B-restricted. Carrying CMV and the relevant HLA type showed in public TCR beta signatures. General study findings and limits: Adding up the frequency of public TCR beta families identified people who carried CMV plus the relevant HLA. HLA-C-restricted CMV-specific TCR beta clonotypes were dominant in the ex vivo response.

TCRdb fed the reads into MiXCR, producing one record per CDR3 protein. The repertoire consists of around 900,000 distinct CDR3 sequences, with roughly 31% occurring once and the leading ten covering around 15%. As regards this clonotype: Its specificity is unknown.

CDR3 length equals 13 residues. The V and J ends lost 3 bases and 8 bases, in that order; junction bases with no gene match: 4. CDR1 and CDR2 from the germline V gene are MGHRA and YSYEKL. Material: cultured CD8+ T cells from PBMCs, obtained from culture after CMV antigen stimulation. The gene calls are TRBV4-1 and TRBJ2-1, with 7 bases matching TRBD2. The sequence derives from a human donor in good health (CMV status not recorded). Some clones in this sample may be carry-over from other donors' samples. Here the CDR3 DNA reads TGCGCCAGCAGCCAGGGGGGAGGGGATGAGCAGTTCTTC. This codes for CASSQGGGDEQFF.